This TCR beta chain emerged from a study of T cell responses to AZD1222 COVID-19 vaccine. Study overall: Pooled in the analysis were second doses at about 4 or about 12 weeks.

The repertoire was sequenced with immunoSEQ multiplex PCR; TCRdb's copy has only in-frame clones and lacks some. The sample consists of fewer than 200,000 clones, about nine tenths of them appearing once. Study observations and caveats: Spike-specific TCR repertoires showed rising breadth and depth after two AZD1222 doses. Repertoire sampling occurred only after the peak T cell response. Possibly, clonal diversity was underestimated; donors were largely white British and included more females.

With 1 base removed from V and 6 bases from J, the gap between germline ends came to 16 bases. CDR1 and CDR2 (germline): SGHTA, FQGNSA. The CDR3 covers 16 residues. Notes on this clone: Its antigen is unidentified.

The clonotype was recovered from an adult in good health. The sequences come from peripheral blood, collected on day 0 of AZD1222 vaccination. The chain has TRBV7-2 and TRBJ1-5; the D gene is possibly TRBD1 (6 bases). The CDR3 region is CASSLEEAGERQPQHF. For the CDR3, the DNA is TGTGCCAGCAGCTTAGAGGAGGCAGGGGAGCGTCAGCCCCAGCATTTT.